The 29 T cell receptor beta chains given below trace back to one sample, sequenced in a study of T cells in women clearing cervical HPV infection (dated 2018 in TCRdb). Library creation used the immunoSEQ multiplex PCR assay. TCRdb stores this immuneACCESS table with in-frame sequences only. Part of the clones is absent; in the studies checked, under half of the shortfall reflects unresolved V genes, and no reason is known for the rest. The table for this sample lists tens of thousands of clones. The ten largest clones add up to 6% to 6.5% of the sample. The sample taken for sequencing was blood buffy coat. These TCRs come from a woman between 18 and 70 years old with a cervical HPV16 infection that either progressed to CIN3+ or cleared (not recorded which).

Comments on this clone: Read coverage stops 3 residues before the CDR3 terminus; the germline J gene supplies the remainder. The gene calls are TRBV4-1 and TRBJ2-3; 10 nucleotides line up with TRBD2. Germline assignment: CDR1 MGHRA and CDR2 YSYEKL. CDR3 length: 16 residues. V gave up 4 bases and J gave up 4 bases; unmatched junction bases: 8. The CDR3 bases that were read are TGCGCCAGCAGCCCTATAGCGGGAGGTAATGCAGATACG. Protein: CASSPIAGGNADT. The CDR3 as a whole reads CASSPIAGGNADTQYF.

Notes on this clone: The read terminates 3 residues ahead of where the CDR3 ends, so the germline J gene completes it. The chain has TRBV30 and TRBJ2-2; 8 nucleotides match TRBD2. V lost 3 bases and J lost 3; bases outside the gene matches: 9. The CDR3 consists of 16 residues. Germline V CDR1 and CDR2: GTSNPN, SVGIG (reference sequence). Incomplete CDR3 DNA: TGTGCCTGGAGAATCAGCGGGAGCGGGTACACCGGGGAG. It yields the protein CAWRISGSGYTGE. The complete CDR3 protein is CAWRISGSGYTGELFF.

A remark on this clone: The missing CDR3 end, 3 residues past where the read stops, is filled in from the germline J gene. Different DNA sequences within this sample yield the same CDR3. The gene calls are TRBV30 and TRBJ1-5, with 10 bases that match TRBD1. The CDR3 contains 15 residues. Germline CDR1 and CDR2: GTSNPN and SVGIG (reference sequence). V shed 3 bases, J shed 3 bases, and the junction held 5 bases outside the gene matches. This CDR3 is CAWSATGGVNQPQHF. The part of the CDR3 DNA that was read is TGTGCCTGGAGCGCGACAGGGGGCGTCAATCAGCCC. Looking up the rest from reference TRBV30 and TRBJ1-5 gives the full variable domain: SQTIHQWPATLVQPVGSPLSLECTVEGTSNPNLYWYRQAAGRGLQLLFYSVGIGQISSEVPQNLSASRPQDRQFILSSKKLLLSDSGFYLCAWSATGGVNQPQHFGDGTRLSIL.

Comment on this clone: The read finishes 3 residues shy of the CDR3 end, and the germline J gene is used to complete it. The chain combines TRBV7-9 with TRBJ2-7; D perhaps matches TRBD2 (7 bases). This CDR3 is 15 amino acids long. V was clipped by 6 bases and J by 5 bases, with 20 bases between them. CDR1 is SEHNR and CDR2 is FQNEAQ in the germline V gene (reference sequence). The DNA read from the CDR3 is TGTGCCAGCAGTAGAATTCGGGGGGCGATGAACGAG. Its protein product is CASSRIRGAMNE. The whole CDR3 protein is CASSRIRGAMNEQYF.

Regarding this clone: The read is 3 residues too short to cover the CDR3 end, so that end is filled in from the germline J gene. The chain couples TRBV2 to TRBJ2-2, with D uncertain. Per the germline V gene, CDR1 is SNHLY and CDR2 is FYNNEI. This CDR3 region has 14 residues. With 8 bases removed from V and 2 bases from J, the gap between germline ends came to 12 bases. CDR3 bases read: TGTGCCAGCTTTTACAGAGCTAACACCGGGGAG. As protein: CASFYRANTGE. The entire CDR3 is CASFYRANTGELFF.

Comment on this clone: The CDR3 goes on 3 residues after the read ends, and that part is filled in from the germline J gene. The chain joins TRBV19 to TRBJ2-1, with 8 nucleotides matching TRBD2. With 5 bases clipped from V and 7 bases from J, the junction kept 7 bases outside the gene matches. CDR3 length: 14 residues. CDR1 is LNHDA and CDR2 is SQIVND in the germline V gene (reference sequence). The CDR3 is CASSRDGGANEQFF. The part of the CDR3 DNA that was read is TGTGCCAGTAGTCGAGACGGGGGGGCGAATGAG.

As to this clone: The read comes to an end 3 residues before the CDR3 does, leaving the germline J gene to fill in the end. The rearrangement uses TRBV18 and TRBJ1-2; possible D gene TRBD1, 6 bases. Germline V gene sequence: CDR1 KGHSH, CDR2 LQKENI. This CDR3 contains 16 residues. The part of the CDR3 DNA that was read is TGTGCCAGCTCAGCAAGCTCGGACAGTATCACAGATACC. It specifies CASSASSDSITDT. The CDR3 in its entirety is CASSASSDSITDTYTF.

About this clone itself: The read comes to an end 3 residues before the CDR3 does, leaving the germline J gene to fill in the end. This rearrangement joins TRBV24-1 to TRBJ2-7; TRBD1 matches 7 bases. Germline V gene lookup returns CDR1 KGHDR and CDR2 SFDVKD. The junction had 4 bases not matched to a gene; V was cut back by 9 bases and J by 3 bases. The CDR3 contains 12 residues. CDR3 sequence reads: CATPGQNYEQYF. Incomplete CDR3 DNA: TGTGCCACCCCGGGACAGAACTACGAG.

About this clone itself: The read gets to within 3 residues of the CDR3 end, and the germline J gene fills in the rest. This chain joins TRBV20-1 and TRBJ2-2; D tentatively fits TRBD1 or TRBD2 (7 bases each). The germline V gene has CDR1 DFQATT and CDR2 SNEGSKA (reference sequence). The V end was cut by 5 bases, the J end by 7 bases, with 23 bases between. There are 16 residues in the CDR3. Partial CDR3 DNA: TGCAGTGCTGGGAAGGGGAGGGGGCGTTGGATCGGGGAG. Translating gives CSAGKGRGRWIGE. The full-length CDR3 reads as CSAGKGRGRWIGELFF.

Details on this clone: The CDR3 end is not reached by the read, which stops 3 residues before it; the germline J gene fills it in. This rearrangement joins TRBV7-9 to TRBJ2-3, with TRBD1 matching 9 bases. CDR3 size: 14 residues. Germline loops: CDR1 SEHNR, CDR2 FQNEAQ (reference sequence). The sequenced part of the CDR3 DNA is TGTGCCAGCAGCTCAGGACAGGGGAAGAGAACG. It yields the protein CASSSGQGKRT. The CDR3 in full is CASSSGQGKRTQYF.

On this clone: The read ends 3 residues early relative to the CDR3; the germline J gene fills the gap. The J gene is TRBJ1-2, the V gene TRBV18, with D tentatively TRBD1 (5 bases). The CDR3 spans 16 residues. The V gene's germline CDR1 is KGHSH and CDR2 LQKENI. This CDR3 is CASSAFTGGSTDTYTF. CDR3 DNA (partial): TGTGCCAGCTCAGCGTTTACGGGGGGGAGCACAGATACC.

Comments on this clone: With the read ending 3 residues before the CDR3 end, the germline J gene is used to fill in that end. The V and J genes are TRBV28 and TRBJ1-2; 7 positions agree with TRBD1. The junction had 2 bases not matched to a gene; V was cut back by 5 bases and J by 5 bases. Germline assignment: CDR1 MDHEN and CDR2 SYDVKM. The CDR3 runs to 12 residues. Here the CDR3 reads CASSRQGYGYTF. The sequenced CDR3 bases are TGTGCCAGCAGTCGACAGGGATATGGC.

A note on this clone: The read ends 3 residues early relative to the CDR3; the germline J gene fills the gap. The chain recombines TRBV19 with TRBJ1-1; tentatively, D is TRBD1 (5 bases). CDR1 is LNHDA, CDR2 SQIVND, per germline (reference sequence). CDR3 size: 13 residues. V lost 8 bases to trimming and J lost 0 bases, with 10 bases between them. The CDR3 sequence: CASATQVNTEAFF. The part of the CDR3 DNA that was read is TGTGCCAGTGCAACACAGGTGAACACTGAA.

The chain's CDR3 is CASSTGTGTFGQPQHF. Incomplete CDR3 DNA: TGTGCCAGTAGTACCGGGACAGGTACCTTCGGGCAGCCC. This rearrangement joins TRBV19 to TRBJ1-5; 8 bases line up with TRBD1. The missing CDR3 end, 3 residues past where the read stops, is filled in from the germline J gene. Germline V gene data show CDR1 as LNHDA and CDR2 as SQIVND (reference sequence). The CDR3 has 16 amino acids. The V and J ends lost 4 bases and 7 bases, in that order; junction bases with no gene match: 12.

As concerns this clone: From the germline J gene comes the end of the CDR3, since the read stops 3 residues before it. The gene calls are TRBV6-2 or TRBV6-3 and TRBJ2-3; 10 positions match TRBD2. The CDR3 is made up of 17 amino acids. Losses at the gene ends were 0 bases for V and 4 bases for J; bases not matched to a gene: 7. Germline CDR1 MNHEY, CDR2 SVGEGT. The part of the CDR3 DNA that was read is TGTGCCAGCAGTTACTCTAGCGGGGGGCAGCTCCCAGATACG. It translates to CASSYSSGGQLPDT. The full-length CDR3 reads as CASSYSSGGQLPDTQYF.

Comment on this clone: The CDR3 end is not reached by the read, which stops 3 residues before it; the germline J gene fills it in. This same CDR3 is encoded by further DNA sequences in the sample. The V and J genes are TRBV19 and TRBJ1-3; D may be TRBD1 (5 bases). V was shortened by 9 bases and J by 0 bases, with 21 bases between the two germline ends. Germline V lookup: CDR1 LNHDA, CDR2 SQIVND (reference sequence). The CDR3 consists of 17 residues. The CDR3 loop reads CARPTGSPTLSGNTIYF. CDR3 bases read: TGTGCCAGACCTACAGGATCACCCACTCTCTCTGGAAACACC.

Notes on this clone: Read sequence stops 3 residues before the CDR3 end, and the germline J gene provides the missing end. The rearrangement joins TRBV7-2 to TRBJ1-2; 7 bases are shared with TRBD1. The CDR3 contains 13 residues. V shed 4 bases and J 7 bases; nucleotides not matched to a gene: 6. The germline gives CDR1 SGHTA, CDR2 FQGNSA. The CDR3 DNA, read in part, is TGTGCCAGCAGCTCCGGGACAGCTATTGGC. Translation gives CASSSGTAIG. The entire CDR3 is CASSSGTAIGYTF.

Details on this clone: Compared with germline, one end of the junction differs, possibly owing to a read error. The CDR3 goes on 3 residues after the read ends, and that part is filled in from the germline J gene. This chain uses TRBV30 with TRBJ2-3; maybe TRBD2 (5 bases). The length of the CDR3 is 14 residues. Germline V gives CDR1 GTSNPN, CDR2 SVGIG (reference sequence). CDR3 DNA (partial): TGTGCCGGGAGAGTAGGAGCGAGCCAAGAGACG. Amino acids: CAGRVGASQET. The whole CDR3 protein is CAGRVGASQETQYF.

Concerning this clone itself: The read terminates 3 residues ahead of where the CDR3 ends, so the germline J gene completes it. The rearrangement joins TRBV19 to TRBJ1-1, with 8 nucleotides matching TRBD1. This CDR3 is 14 amino acids long. V was pared by 7 bases and J by 1 base, with 5 bases of the junction left unmatched. Germline V gene data show CDR1 as LNHDA and CDR2 as SQIVND (reference sequence). The part of the CDR3 DNA that was read is TGTGCCAGTACCCTCGGACAGGGGAACACTGAA. Translating gives CASTLGQGNTE. The full CDR3 protein reads CASTLGQGNTEAFF.

Comment on this clone: The DNA ends 3 residues before the CDR3 does, and the rest of the CDR3 is filled in from the germline J gene. V is TRBV5-4 and J is TRBJ2-1; 7 bases match TRBD2. CDR3 length equals 15 residues. V was clipped by 0 bases and J by 7 bases; unmatched bases: 7. The germline V gene encodes CDR1 SGHNT and CDR2 YYREEE (reference sequence). The covered CDR3 bases are TGTGCCAGCAGCTTGGGCGGGACTACCGGGAATGAG. Translation: CASSLGGTTGNE. The full CDR3 sequence reads CASSLGGTTGNEQFF.

A note on this clone: The read comes to an end 3 residues before the CDR3 does, leaving the germline J gene to fill in the end. The chain couples TRBV30 to TRBJ2-1; the match to TRBD2 covers 11 bases. V was pared by 1 base and J by 6 bases, with 11 bases of the junction left unmatched. Germline-derived CDR1 and CDR2 are GTSNPN and SVGIG (reference sequence). CDR3 length: 17 amino acids. CDR3 DNA (partial): TGTGCCTGGAGTGCTTTAGCGGGAGGGCCTTACGGCAATGAG. Translation gives CAWSALAGGPYGNE. The whole CDR3 sequence is CAWSALAGGPYGNEQFF.

About this clone: The observed sequence ends 3 residues before the CDR3 terminus, with the missing tail filled in from the germline J gene. The V gene is TRBV18, the J gene TRBJ2-2, with 8 bases that match TRBD1. This CDR3 has 15 amino acids. Germline CDR1 and CDR2: KGHSH and LQKENI. This CDR3 reads CASSPPGTGGEKLFF. The CDR3 DNA, read in part, is TGTGCCAGCTCACCACCCGGGACAGGCGGAGAAAAG.

Comment on this clone: The sequenced fragment ends 3 residues before the CDR3 boundary, so the rest is inferred from the germline J gene. V and J are TRBV20-1 and TRBJ1-4; D might be TRBD1 (6 bases). Per germline, CDR1 DFQATT and CDR2 SNEGSKA (reference sequence). Between the trimmed V and J ends, which lost 3 bases and 6 bases, there was a span of 20 bases. The CDR3 loop spans 16 amino acids. The sequenced CDR3 bases are TGCAGTGCTAGTTCCCTCCGCGGGGGGCGGGATGAAAAA. Its protein product is CSASSLRGGRDEK. The full CDR3 protein reads CSASSLRGGRDEKLFF.

Concerning this clone itself: The read ends 3 residues early relative to the CDR3; the germline J gene fills the gap. V usage is TRBV10-3 and J usage is TRBJ2-5, with 7 bases matching TRBD2. The CDR3 covers 13 residues. Germline trimming cut 5 bases from V and 5 bases from J; bases unmatched to any gene: 5. The germline V gene encodes CDR1 ENHRY and CDR2 SYGVKD. The CDR3: CAISRTRGETQYF. The CDR3 bases that were read are TGTGCCATCAGTCGGACTAGAGGGGAGACC.

On this clone: The read stops 3 residues short of the end of the CDR3; the missing end is completed from the germline J gene. The chain joins TRBV4-1 to TRBJ1-1, with 12 bases matching TRBD1. Germline CDR1 MGHRA, CDR2 YSYEKL. The CDR3 extends over 18 amino acids. J gave up 3 bases and V 3 bases, and 11 bases lay outside the gene matches. CDR3 bases read: TGCGCCAGCAGCCATCTCCGTGGGACAGGGGGCACGGACACTGAA. Its protein is CASSHLRGTGGTDTE. The entire CDR3 is CASSHLRGTGGTDTEAFF.

For this clone: Coverage ceases 3 residues before the CDR3 finishes, and the germline J gene fills in the end. This chain joins TRBV16 and TRBJ1-4; 8 bases agree with TRBD1. The germline CDR1 and CDR2 sequences are KGHSY and FQNENV. The CDR3 covers 13 residues. The CDR3 bases that were read are TGTGCCAGCAGCCAAGGACAGGGTTCACCA. As protein: CASSQGQGSP. The whole CDR3 is CASSQGQGSPLFF.

A note on this clone: The CDR3 end lies 3 residues beyond the end of the read and is filled in from the germline J gene. The chain uses TRBV2 and TRBJ2-3; possibly TRBD2 for D (6 bases). The CDR3 covers 15 residues. V lost 0 bases, J lost 3 bases, and 10 bases lay in between. CDR1 is SNHLY, CDR2 FYNNEI, per germline. CDR3 amino acids: CASSEAGGVTDTQYF. Incomplete CDR3 DNA: TGTGCCAGCAGTGAAGCAGGCGGGGTGACAGATACG.

Details on this clone: The read gets to within 3 residues of the CDR3 end, and the germline J gene fills in the rest. This chain links TRBV20-1 with TRBJ2-7, with 7 nucleotides matching TRBD1. With 8 bases clipped from V and 2 bases from J, the junction kept 3 bases outside the gene matches. Germline CDR1 DFQATT, CDR2 SNEGSKA (reference sequence). There are 11 residues in the CDR3. The CDR3 spells CSYRGAYEQYF. The CDR3 bases that were read are TGCAGTTACAGGGGCGCCTACGAG.

Comments on this clone: The CDR3 end lies 3 residues beyond the end of the read and is filled in from the germline J gene. The V gene is TRBV7-6, the J gene TRBJ1-2; D might be TRBD1 (5 bases). The CDR3 length is 16 residues. Germline CDR1 SGHVS, CDR2 FNYEAQ. CDR3 region: CASSLTSGAGTDTYTF. The sequenced part of the CDR3 DNA is TGTGCCAGCAGCTTAACTAGCGGGGCCGGCACAGATACC.